The next 25 T cell receptor beta chains were all read from a single sample in a study of graft-versus-host responses after intestinal transplantation (dated by TCRdb to the early 2020s). Libraries were constructed by the immunoSEQ multiplex PCR assay. Drawn from immuneACCESS, this table holds only the in-frame rearrangements with V and J called that TCRdb kept. Clones are partly lost; checked studies trace under half to an unresolved V gene and leave the rest unexplained. In this sample the table shows about 89,000 clones, 93% of which occur a single time. About 2% of the sample is taken by the ten largest. These receptors' targets are unknown. Explained via the paper, the time point label denotes: cells obtained before transplantation from donor or recipient. The sample was unstimulated CD8+ T cells sorted from spleen or lymph node cells, taken before intestinal transplant. The receptor source for this set is a human donor who received an intestinal transplant.

This clone was counted between two and nine times. The chain employs TRBV10-2 and TRBJ2-7; 7 bases agree with TRBD1. The ends lost 3 bases at V and 2 bases at J; junction bases unmatched: 4. The germline V gene has CDR1 WSHSY and CDR2 SAAADI. This CDR3 contains 14 residues. CDR3 loop: CASSDRGLTYEQYF. The CDR3 nucleotides are TGCGCCAGCAGTGACAGGGGGTTAACCTACGAGCAGTACTTC.

V gene TRBV16 combines with J gene TRBJ1-5; D is possibly TRBD1 (5 bases). Between the trimmed V and J ends, which lost 4 bases and 4 bases, there was a span of 11 bases. Germline V CDR1 and CDR2: KGHSY, FQNENV. This CDR3 has 14 amino acids. The CDR3 spells CASSLPGGNQPQHF. The CDR3 coding sequence is TGTGCCAGCAGCCTCCCGGGGGGTAATCAGCCCCAGCATTTT.

V and J are TRBV5-1 and TRBJ2-1; perhaps TRBD2 as D (5 bases). Trimming shortened V by 2 bases and J by 6 bases, and 6 bases separated the two germline ends. CDR3 length equals 12 residues. Germline-derived CDR1 and CDR2 are SGHRS and YFSETQ. In DNA form, the CDR3 reads TGCGCCAGCAGCTTTGAGGGCAATGAGCAGTTCTTC. Protein sequence: CASSFEGNEQFF.

This clone was observed a handful of times. The gene calls are TRBV5-5 and TRBJ2-7; D unclear. This CDR3 contains 13 residues. The V gene's germline CDR1 is SGHKS and CDR2 YYEKEE (reference sequence). The V gene lost 1 base and the J gene lost 2 bases, with 7 bases spanning the gap. The CDR3 here is CASSLNTAYEQYF. The DNA of the CDR3 is TGTGCCAGCAGCTTGAACACAGCCTACGAGCAGTACTTC.

The V call is TRBV7-6, the J call TRBJ2-3; D possibly corresponds to TRBD2 (6 bases). Trimming pared 0 bases from V and 4 bases from J, leaving 11 bases between. There are 15 residues in the CDR3. Germline lookup yields CDR1 SGHVS and CDR2 FNYEAQ. The CDR3 DNA follows: TGTGCCAGCAGCTTAGCGGGGGGTAGACCAGATACGCAGTATTTT. This encodes CASSLAGGRPDTQYF.

The chain couples TRBV4-3 to TRBJ2-1, with TRBD1 identical over 8 bases. Germline CDR1 and CDR2: LGHNA and YSLEER. V lost 1 base and J lost 5; bases outside the gene matches: 4. The CDR3 length is 15 residues. The CDR3 DNA sequence: TGCGCCAGCAGCCAAGTTTTGACAGGGGACAATGAGCAGTTCTTC. Translation: CASSQVLTGDNEQFF.

V gene TRBV4-3 combines with J gene TRBJ2-3, with 7 bases aligning to TRBD2. V trimming: 4 bases; J trimming: 3 bases; junction bases outside the gene matches: 10. CDR3 length: 16 amino acids. Germline V lookup: CDR1 LGHNA, CDR2 YSLEER. As DNA, the CDR3 is TGCGCCAGCAGCCTGAGATCGAGCGGGGAGACAGATACGCAGTATTTT. Residues: CASSLRSSGETDTQYF.

This clone is a singleton in its sample. The chain carries TRBV19 and TRBJ1-2, with 8 bases matching TRBD1. Germline V lookup: CDR1 LNHDA, CDR2 SQIVND (reference sequence). The trim removed 3 bases at V and 4 bases at J, leaving 4 bases unmatched. This CDR3 region has 14 residues. CDR3 nucleotides: TGTGCCAGTAGTATGGGACAGGATCCCTATGGCTACACCTTC. Translation: CASSMGQDPYGYTF.

The chain couples TRBV7-2 to TRBJ2-2; 11 bases align to TRBD2. Germline CDR1 is SGHTA and CDR2 is FQGNSA. V lost 5 bases to trimming and J lost 6 bases; unmatched junction nucleotides: 8. The CDR3 length is 16 residues. Here the CDR3 reads CASSLTSGESAGELFF. The CDR3, as DNA: TGTGCCAGCAGCCTGACTAGCGGGGAATCGGCCGGGGAGCTGTTTTTT.

This chain connects TRBV7-9 to TRBJ2-4, with D maybe TRBD2 (6 bases). CDR1 and CDR2 from the germline V gene are SEHNR and FQNEAQ (reference sequence). The CDR3 is 18 amino acids. V was trimmed by 3 bases and J by 0 bases, leaving 18 bases between them. CDR3 sequence reads: CASSLEGTGRKAKNIQYF. CDR3 in DNA: TGTGCCAGCAGCTTGGAGGGGACGGGGCGTAAAGCCAAAAACATTCAGTACTTC.

The V call is TRBV5-5, the J call TRBJ1-6, with D hard to call. V was shortened by 1 base and J by 0 bases, with 11 bases between the two germline ends. The CDR3 is 17 residues long. Germline V gene sequence: CDR1 SGHKS, CDR2 YYEKEE (reference sequence). CDR3 bases: TGTGCCAGCAGCTTGACAGCCTACAACTCCTATAATTCACCCCTCCACTTT. Protein sequence: CASSLTAYNSYNSPLHF.

The chain has TRBV2 and TRBJ2-7; D gene uncertain. This CDR3 has 17 amino acids. Germline V CDR1 and CDR2: SNHLY, FYNNEI. Trimming removed 3 bases at V and 5 bases at J, with 23 bases between. The CDR3 reads CASSDPPIQVLTDEQYF. CDR3 bases: TGTGCCAGCAGTGACCCGCCCATCCAAGTTCTCACGGACGAGCAGTACTTC.

V and J are TRBV10-3 and TRBJ2-1, with D perhaps matching TRBD1 (6 bases). V lost 2 bases and J 1 base, leaving 6 bases between the germline ends. The CDR3 sequence is 14 residues long. The germline CDR1 and CDR2 sequences are ENHRY and SYGVKD. In nucleotides, the CDR3 is TGTGCCATCAGTGAGACAGGGTCCTACAATGAGCAGTTCTTC. Amino acid sequence: CAISETGSYNEQFF.

This clone was seen only once. This chain joins TRBV7-9 and TRBJ2-1; 11 nucleotides align to TRBD2. Trimming removed 1 base from V and 1 base from J; junction bases left unmatched: 3. CDR1 is SEHNR and CDR2 is FQNEAQ in the germline V gene (reference sequence). The CDR3 covers 17 residues. CDR3 protein: CASSLGTSGPSYNEQFF. In DNA form, the CDR3 reads TGTGCCAGCAGCTTAGGGACTAGCGGGCCATCCTACAATGAGCAGTTCTTC.

In DNA form, the CDR3 reads TGTGCCAGTAGTATAAACCGGGACAGGGCATCCCAAGAGACCCAGTACTTC. It translates to CASSINRDRASQETQYF. The chain has TRBV19 and TRBJ2-5; 9 nucleotides match TRBD1. The V gene end was trimmed by 2 bases and the J gene end by 1 base; junction bases not matched to a gene: 8. Germline V CDR1 and CDR2: LNHDA, SQIVND (reference sequence). The CDR3 has 17 residues.

The rearrangement uses TRBV7-2 and TRBJ2-7, with 8 bases matching TRBD1. With V trimmed by 4 bases and J by 5 bases, 7 bases remained unmatched. The CDR3 is 14 amino acids. Germline V gives CDR1 SGHTA, CDR2 FQGNSA. DNA of the CDR3: TGTGCCAGCAGCTCCTGGACAGGGTTGAACGAGCAGTACTTC. Translating it yields CASSSWTGLNEQYF. The full variable domain, its missing parts supplied by reference TRBV7-2 and TRBJ2-7, is GAGVSQSPSNKVTEKGKDVELRCDPISGHTALYWYRQSLGQGLEFLIYFQGNSAPDKSGLPSDRFSAERTGGSVSTLTIQRTQQEDSAVYLCASSSWTGLNEQYFGPGTRLTVT.

This chain links TRBV5-1 with TRBJ1-2, with D maybe TRBD1 (6 bases). Germline V lookup: CDR1 SGHRS, CDR2 YFSETQ. The CDR3 totals 14 residues. V shed 0 bases and J shed 6 bases, with 12 bases lying between them. For the CDR3, the DNA is TGCGCCAGCAGCTTGGCAACAGGGTCGGATGGCTACACCTTC. Residues: CASSLATGSDGYTF.

The chain carries TRBV19 and TRBJ2-1; 8 bases match TRBD1. This CDR3 contains 14 residues. The junction had 6 bases not matched to a gene; V was cut back by 9 bases and J by 2 bases. CDR1 is LNHDA and CDR2 is SQIVND in the germline V gene (reference sequence). The CDR3 region has the DNA TGTGCCAGCAGAGACAGGGGAACCTACAATGAGCAGTTCTTC. Translating it yields CASRDRGTYNEQFF.

V usage is TRBV20-1 and J usage is TRBJ2-7, with D perhaps matching TRBD2 (6 bases). V lost 5 bases and J 7 bases, leaving 12 bases between the germline ends. The CDR3 is 11 amino acids. Looked up from germline, CDR1 is DFQATT and CDR2 is SNEGSKA (reference sequence). The DNA of the CDR3 is TGCAGTGCTTCGGAGGCGGGGGAGCAGTACTTC. Translated, it gives CSASEAGEQYF.

The chain carries TRBV7-6 and TRBJ1-1; D is undetermined. The CDR3 covers 12 residues. Trimming cost V 0 bases and J 6 bases, with 5 bases left between them. Germline V gene sequence: CDR1 SGHVS, CDR2 FNYEAQ. CDR3 sequence (DNA): TGTGCCAGCAGCTTAGCCGGAGCTGAAGCTTTCTTT. Amino acid sequence: CASSLAGAEAFF.

Turning to this clone: The junction and the germline gene differ at one end; a read error may be behind it. The chain couples TRBV27 to TRBJ1-6, with 8 bases lining up with TRBD1. The CDR3 is 14 amino acids. Looked up from germline, CDR1 is MNHEY and CDR2 is SMNVEV (reference sequence). The CDR3 region has the DNA TGTGCCAGCAGATCGACAGGGGATAATTCGCCCCTCCACTTT. Amino acids: CASRSTGDNSPLHF.

Here the CDR3 reads CASSQVQGARAEAFF. CDR3 bases: TGCGCCAGCAGCCAGGTACAGGGGGCAAGAGCTGAAGCTTTCTTT. The chain employs TRBV4-1 and TRBJ1-1; 9 bases match TRBD1. The CDR3 is made up of 15 amino acids. Germline assignment: CDR1 MGHRA and CDR2 YSYEKL. V lost 3 bases and J lost 6; bases outside the gene matches: 8.

The chain carries TRBV5-1 and TRBJ1-1; D is possibly TRBD1 (5 bases). Germline assignment: CDR1 SGHRS and CDR2 YFSETQ. This CDR3 contains 14 residues. The V end was cut by 0 bases, the J end by 0 bases, with 6 bases between. CDR3 region: CASSLGTMNTEAFF. For the CDR3, the DNA is TGCGCCAGCAGCTTGGGGACAATGAACACTGAAGCTTTCTTT.

This clone was picked up one time. The rearrangement uses TRBV27 and TRBJ2-7; 8 bases are shared with TRBD1. J was trimmed by 5 bases and V by 1 base; bases with no gene match: 7. The germline gives CDR1 MNHEY, CDR2 SMNVEV (reference sequence). This CDR3 region has 15 residues. The CDR3: CASSLLAGGLDEQYF. In DNA, the CDR3 is TGTGCCAGCAGTTTATTGGCAGGGGGCTTGGACGAGCAGTACTTC.

The CDR3 nucleotides are TGCGCCAGCAGCCCTATAGGCGGACAGGCCTATGGCTACACCTTC. Amino acid sequence: CASSPIGGQAYGYTF. The genes are TRBV4-3 and TRBJ1-2; 7 nucleotides match TRBD1. Germline V CDR1 and CDR2: LGHNA, YSLEER. This CDR3 spans 15 amino acids. The V segment lost 4 bases and the J segment 4 bases; nucleotides outside the gene matches: 9.